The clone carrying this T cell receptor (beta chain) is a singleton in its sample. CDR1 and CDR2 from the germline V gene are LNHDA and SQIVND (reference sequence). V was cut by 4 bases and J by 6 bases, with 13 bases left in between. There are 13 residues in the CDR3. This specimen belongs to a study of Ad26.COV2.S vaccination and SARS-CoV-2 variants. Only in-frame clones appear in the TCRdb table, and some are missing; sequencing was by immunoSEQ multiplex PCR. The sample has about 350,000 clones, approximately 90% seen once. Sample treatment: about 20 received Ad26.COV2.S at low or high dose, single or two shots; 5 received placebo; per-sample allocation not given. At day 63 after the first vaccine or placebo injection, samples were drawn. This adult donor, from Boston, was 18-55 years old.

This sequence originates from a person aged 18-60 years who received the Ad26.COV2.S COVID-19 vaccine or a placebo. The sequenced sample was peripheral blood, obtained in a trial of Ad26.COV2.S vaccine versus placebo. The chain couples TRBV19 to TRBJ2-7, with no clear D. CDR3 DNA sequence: TGTGCCAGTAGTAAGGTCAGGATGAGCGAGCAGTACTTC. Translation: CASSKVRMSEQYF.